The present T cell receptor (beta chain) was sequenced within a study of CD8 T cells in ankylosing spondylitis. Germline CDR1 and CDR2: KGHSY and FQNENV. The CDR3 spans 17 residues. V was cut by 3 bases and J by 6 bases, with 23 bases left in between. A single record per CDR3 protein comes from TCRdb applying MiXCR to the 5' RACE reads. The sample records 190,000 or so distinct CDR3 sequences, around 13% being singletons. The sequencing input was blood, either unsorted or a sorted T cell fraction (not recorded which). V and J are TRBV16 and TRBJ1-2; a weak D match, TRBD1 (5 bases). The receptor comes from a male donor with ankylosing spondylitis or in good health (not recorded which). Here the CDR3 reads CASSHYRGPSPRDGYTF. Here the CDR3 DNA reads TGTGCCAGCAGCCACTATCGGGGACCGTCACCTCGAGATGGCTACACCTTC.